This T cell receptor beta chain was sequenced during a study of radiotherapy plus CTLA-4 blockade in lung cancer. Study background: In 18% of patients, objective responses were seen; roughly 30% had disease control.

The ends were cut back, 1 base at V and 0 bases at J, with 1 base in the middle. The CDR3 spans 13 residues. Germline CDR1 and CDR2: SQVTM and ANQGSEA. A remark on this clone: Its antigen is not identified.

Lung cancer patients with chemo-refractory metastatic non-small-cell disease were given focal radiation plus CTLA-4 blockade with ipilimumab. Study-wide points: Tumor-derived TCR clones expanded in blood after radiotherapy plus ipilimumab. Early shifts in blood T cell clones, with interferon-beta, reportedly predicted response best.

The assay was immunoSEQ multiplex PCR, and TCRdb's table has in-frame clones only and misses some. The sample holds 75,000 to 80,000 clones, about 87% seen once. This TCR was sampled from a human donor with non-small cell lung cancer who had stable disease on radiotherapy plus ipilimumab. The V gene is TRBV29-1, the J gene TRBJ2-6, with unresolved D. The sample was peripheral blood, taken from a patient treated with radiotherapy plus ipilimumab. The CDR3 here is CSVEVSGANVLTF. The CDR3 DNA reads TGCAGCGTTGAAGTCTCTGGGGCCAACGTCCTGACTTTC.